The 25 T cell receptor beta chains below were found in one sample sequenced in a study of yellow fever vaccine responses in identical twins. One entry per CDR3 protein, called by TCRdb with MiXCR from the RT-PCR reads. The sample lists around 16,000 distinct CDR3 sequences, roughly 80% occurring once. The source material was T cells from blood (PBMCs), unsorted or a sorted subset (not recorded which), sampled before or after yellow fever vaccination (not recorded which). Every receptor here comes from a young woman who received the yellow fever vaccine.

This chain links TRBV6-2 or TRBV6-3 with TRBJ2-7; tentative D call: TRBD2 (5 bases). V was cut by 6 bases and J by 6 bases, with 15 bases left in between. This CDR3 spans 13 amino acids. Looked up from germline, CDR1 is MNHEY and CDR2 is SVGEGT. The CDR3 nucleotides are TGTGCCAGCAGACCCGGACTTAAGATCGAGCAGTACTTC. As protein: CASRPGLKIEQYF.

This clonotype appeared a single time. The J gene is TRBJ1-4, the V gene TRBV18; 9 bases agree with TRBD1. The V and J ends lost 4 bases and 7 bases, in that order; junction bases with no gene match: 16. CDR3 length equals 18 residues. Germline CDR1 reads KGHSH; CDR2 reads LQKENI. CDR3 bases: TGTGCCAGCTCACTACCGGGGGATCTGGACAGGGGTCGTGAAAAACTGTTTTTT. It translates to CASSLPGDLDRGREKLFF.

Turning to this clonotype: One end of the junction is discordant with germline, which a read error may explain. The J gene is TRBJ2-7, the V gene TRBV18; D gene ambiguous. This CDR3 has 14 amino acids. Germline V gene sequence: CDR1 KGHSH, CDR2 LQKENI. CDR3: CASSPRGASNEQYF. CDR3 coding DNA: TGTGCCAGCTCACCTCGCGGCGCCTCCAACGAGCAGTACTTC.

V gene TRBV2 combines with J gene TRBJ2-7, with D unresolved. Germline V gene lookup returns CDR1 SNHLY and CDR2 FYNNEI. Trimming shortened V by 4 bases and J by 7 bases, and 8 bases separated the two germline ends. The CDR3 totals 11 residues. CDR3 residues: CASSVLLEQYF. The CDR3 DNA reads as TGTGCCAGCAGTGTCTTACTTGAGCAGTACTTC.

CDR3 residues: CASSLRDRGNEQYF. The CDR3 nucleotides are TGTGCCAGCAGCTTACGGGACAGGGGGAACGAGCAGTACTTC. The chain recombines TRBV11-3 with TRBJ2-7; 11 bases agree with TRBD1. Trimming cost V 2 bases and J 5 bases; bases outside gene matches: 2. The CDR3 runs to 14 residues. CDR1 SGHNT and CDR2 YENEEA come from the germline V gene.

The chain uses TRBV16 and TRBJ2-7; 14 nucleotides line up with TRBD2. Germline assignment: CDR1 KGHSY and CDR2 FQNENV. The CDR3 has 17 amino acids. V lost 4 bases to trimming and J lost 3 bases; unmatched junction nucleotides: 8. Here the CDR3 DNA reads TGTGCCAGCAGCCTAGGGACTAGCGGGAGATTTTACTACGAGCAGTACTTC. Amino acid sequence: CASSLGTSGRFYYEQYF.

The V call is TRBV4-3, the J call TRBJ1-5; D gene unclear. The CDR3 spans 15 residues. Trimming removed 1 base from V and 5 bases from J, with 12 bases in between. Germline CDR1 and CDR2: LGHNA and YSLEER. For the CDR3, the DNA is TGCGCCAGCAGCCAAGGCTTGAGAAATGATCAGCCCCAGCATTTT. As protein: CASSQGLRNDQPQHF.

The rearrangement joins TRBV7-9 to TRBJ2-7; 7 bases are a match to TRBD1. Germline CDR1 is SEHNR and CDR2 is FQNEAQ (reference sequence). J gave up 0 bases and V 5 bases, and 13 bases lay outside the gene matches. The CDR3 has 17 amino acids. CDR3 coding DNA: TGTGCCAGCAGCGGAGCCGGGACAGAGCTTCGCTCCTACGAGCAGTACTTC. Its protein product is CASSGAGTELRSYEQYF. Full variable domain (remainder filled in from reference TRBV7-9 and TRBJ2-7): DTGVSQNPRHKITKRGQNVTFRCDPISEHNRLYWYRQTLGQGPEFLTYFQNEAQLEKSRLLSDRFSAERPKGSFSTLEIQRTEQGDSAMYLCASSGAGTELRSYEQYFGPGTRLTVT.

The chain joins TRBV19 to TRBJ2-4; 10 bases agree with TRBD1. Per germline, CDR1 LNHDA and CDR2 SQIVND (reference sequence). This CDR3 comprises 13 residues. V was clipped by 5 bases and J by 9 bases; unmatched bases: 4. The CDR3 sequence is CASSDRGQGIQYF. The CDR3 DNA reads TGTGCCAGTAGTGACAGGGGGCAAGGCATTCAGTACTTC.

The gene calls are TRBV27 and TRBJ1-5; perhaps TRBD1 as D (5 bases). Germline CDR1 MNHEY, CDR2 SMNVEV (reference sequence). The length of the CDR3 is 13 residues. Trimming cost V 5 bases and J 7 bases, with 12 bases left between them. DNA for the CDR3: TGTGCCAGCAGTCCCCCGGGGGTGCAGCCCCAGCATTTT. Translation: CASSPPGVQPQHF.

The chain recombines TRBV10-1 with TRBJ2-1; possibly TRBD2 for D (5 bases). Germline CDR1 WNHNN, CDR2 SYGVQD (reference sequence). The CDR3 extends over 15 amino acids. V lost 7 bases and J lost 5, with 18 bases in between. The CDR3 protein is CASIQLVVFDNEQFF. The CDR3 DNA reads TGCGCCAGCATCCAACTAGTGGTGTTCGACAATGAGCAGTTCTTC.

The V gene is TRBV28, the J gene TRBJ2-7; the match to TRBD1 covers 9 bases. Germline lookup yields CDR1 MDHEN and CDR2 SYDVKM. This CDR3 is built from 14 residues. V was clipped by 2 bases and J by 1 base; unmatched bases: 0. CDR3 nucleotide sequence: TGTGCCAGCAGTTTAGGGACAGGGTCCTACGAGCAGTACTTC. Amino acids: CASSLGTGSYEQYF.

The V gene is TRBV7-2, the J gene TRBJ2-1; 8 nucleotides match TRBD2. V shed 2 bases and J 0 bases; nucleotides not matched to a gene: 9. The CDR3 length is 18 residues. Germline V gene data show CDR1 as SGHTA and CDR2 as FQGNSA. The chain's CDR3 is CASSLSIGSGSSYNEQFF. CDR3 sequence (DNA): TGTGCCAGCAGCTTATCGATCGGGAGCGGGAGCTCCTACAATGAGCAGTTCTTC.

As for this clonotype: One end of the junction varies from germline; a read error may be responsible. The genes are TRBV7-9 and TRBJ2-7; no clear D. Germline CDR1 reads SEHNR; CDR2 reads FQNEAQ (reference sequence). This CDR3 has 15 residues. CDR3 in DNA: TGTGCCAGCAGCCCACGGACCGAGAGCTCCTACGAGCTGTACTTC. Translation: CASSPRTESSYELYF.

J is TRBJ2-7 and V is TRBV29-1; 7 bases are a match to TRBD1. The CDR3 covers 12 residues. From germline, CDR1 is SQVTM and CDR2 ANQGSEA. Trimming took 7 bases from V and 4 from J; bases not matched to a gene: 7. The CDR3 loop is CSAFGTAYEQYF. The CDR3 bases are TGCAGCGCCTTCGGGACAGCATACGAGCAGTACTTC.

This rearrangement joins TRBV6-5 to TRBJ1-2, with 9 positions matching TRBD1. There are 15 residues in the CDR3. J lost 3 bases, V lost 4 bases, and 6 bases had no gene match. The germline V gene has CDR1 MNHEY and CDR2 SVGAGI. Here the CDR3 reads CASSLGTGQDYGYTF. The CDR3 DNA sequence: TGTGCCAGCAGTTTAGGGACAGGGCAAGACTATGGCTACACCTTC.

The chain combines TRBV12-3 or TRBV12-4 with TRBJ2-5; TRBD1 agrees at 8 bases. The CDR3 sequence is 16 residues long. V trimming: 3 bases; J trimming: 2 bases; junction bases outside the gene matches: 8. This chain's CDR3 is CASSLFGQGLQETQYF. CDR3 in DNA: TGTGCCAGCAGTTTGTTCGGACAGGGATTACAAGAGACCCAGTACTTC.

This chain uses TRBV6-5 with TRBJ2-2; D remains unclear. The CDR3 extends over 14 amino acids. CDR1 MNHEY and CDR2 SVGAGI come from the germline V gene. Trimming removed 2 bases at V and 4 bases at J, with 8 bases between. CDR3 sequence reads: CASSYEEATGELFF. CDR3 bases: TGTGCCAGCAGTTACGAAGAGGCCACCGGGGAGCTGTTTTTT.

The rearrangement joins TRBV11-2 to TRBJ2-7, with 10 bases aligning to TRBD1. Germline lookup yields CDR1 SGHAT and CDR2 FQNNGV. CDR3 length: 16 residues. The junction had 15 bases not matched to a gene; V was cut back by 7 bases and J by 6 bases. The chain's CDR3 is CASTSYTGTGDIEQYF. The DNA of the CDR3 is TGTGCCAGCACCTCTTATACCGGGACAGGGGACATCGAGCAGTACTTC.

This chain connects TRBV29-1 to TRBJ2-3; no clear D. The CDR3 extends over 11 amino acids. V was cut by 6 bases and J by 5 bases, with 9 bases left in between. CDR1 and CDR2 (germline): SQVTM, ANQGSEA. The CDR3 DNA sequence: TGCAGCGTCCTGGGGATAGATACGCAGTATTTT. Its protein is CSVLGIDTQYF.

V usage is TRBV7-6 and J usage is TRBJ2-3; 13 nucleotides match TRBD2. With 4 bases clipped from V and 3 bases from J, the junction kept 10 bases outside the gene matches. Per the germline V gene, CDR1 is SGHVS and CDR2 is FNYEAQ. The CDR3 runs 18 residues. CDR3 sequence reads: CASSSRLLAGGQTDTQYF. The DNA for the CDR3 is TGTGCCAGCAGCTCACGCCTACTAGCGGGGGGGCAAACAGATACGCAGTATTTT.

The rearrangement links TRBV18 to TRBJ2-7; perhaps TRBD1 as D (5 bases). The germline V gene has CDR1 KGHSH and CDR2 LQKENI. V was trimmed by 0 bases and J by 4 bases, leaving 13 bases between them. The CDR3 extends over 15 amino acids. The DNA for the CDR3 is TGTGCCAGCTCACCACCTGGGGCGGTTCTTTACGAGCAGTACTTC. As protein: CASSPPGAVLYEQYF.

The V and J genes are TRBV29-1 and TRBJ2-3; 9 bases align to TRBD2. V lost 6 bases, J lost 5 bases, and 6 bases stayed unmatched. Looked up from germline, CDR1 is SQVTM and CDR2 is ANQGSEA. The CDR3 has 13 residues. The CDR3 DNA is TGCAGCGTGCCAGTACTAGCGGGAGATACGCAGTATTTT. Its protein product is CSVPVLAGDTQYF.

This chain connects TRBV11-3 to TRBJ2-1; possibly TRBD1 or TRBD2 for D (6 bases each). The CDR3 covers 16 residues. Between the trimmed V and J ends, which lost 3 bases and 5 bases, there was a span of 17 bases. Per the germline V gene, CDR1 is SGHNT and CDR2 is YENEEA. CDR3 sequence: CASSFQGKTRDNEQFF. As DNA, the CDR3 is TGTGCCAGCAGCTTCCAGGGGAAGACTAGGGACAATGAGCAGTTCTTC.

The V gene is TRBV11-3, the J gene TRBJ2-7, with a weak D call TRBD2 (6 bases). The germline gives CDR1 SGHNT, CDR2 YENEEA. There are 16 residues in the CDR3. The V end lost 1 base, the J end lost 5 bases, and 18 bases lay between the germline ends. This chain's CDR3 is CASSLGLGRQGDEQYF. CDR3 bases: TGTGCCAGCAGCTTAGGATTGGGGAGGCAGGGAGACGAGCAGTACTTC.